The entry that follows covers one T cell receptor (beta chain) sequence. Its target is unknown. The data were taken from a study of T cells in localized non-small cell lung cancer. The method was immunoSEQ multiplex PCR; TCRdb's version includes in-frame clones alone and lacks a portion of them. The sample holds approximately 80,000 clones, around 80% seen once. Study-level points and caveats: Appearance in adjacent lung was seen for a median roughly 50 of the top 100 tumor clones. Sequencing, confined to only one tumor region, leaves heterogeneity possible. There was higher T cell clonality in uninvolved adjacent lung than in tumor, and it was highest there. Greater blood T cell density accompanied longer overall survival.

Source: peripheral blood, taken before any cancer treatment. This clonotype was obtained from a female donor over 55 with stage I lung adenocarcinoma.

The CDR3 sequence is CASSYATYEQYF. DNA for the CDR3: TGTGCCAGCAGTTATGCAACCTACGAGCAGTACTTC. The chain joins TRBV6-6 to TRBJ2-7; D is unresolved. This CDR3 has 12 residues. The V gene lost 3 bases and the J gene lost 2 bases, with 5 bases spanning the gap. In germline, CDR1 is MNHNY, CDR2 SVGAGI (reference sequence).